A single T cell receptor (beta chain) is shown here with its context. The data are from a study of Graves' ophthalmopathy and Graves' hyperthyroidism. The study amplified TCR beta CDR3 regions using RNA transcripts. Following a first-round RT-PCR that used HTBI primers, a second-round multiplex PCR was carried out. TCRdb recomputed calls from the multiplex PCR reads with MiXCR, one row per CDR3 protein. Altogether approximately 640,000 distinct CDR3 sequences are present, roughly two fifths being singletons, with the ten largest covering under 3.5%. V was pared by 1 base and J by 9 bases, with 18 bases between. Germline CDR1 and CDR2: SGHVS and FNYEAQ. This CDR3 has 15 amino acids.

The origin of this receptor is an adult man with Graves' ophthalmopathy. The specimen was peripheral blood. The V call is TRBV7-6, the J call TRBJ2-5; D might be TRBD2 (6 bases). The CDR3 reads CASSLGGTGDQPQYF. Here the CDR3 DNA reads TGTGCCAGCAGCTTAGGGGGTACGGGAGATCAGCCCCAGTACTTC.